The 11 T cell receptor beta chains in this list originate from one sample, sequenced in a study of blood T cell repertoires in COVID-19. Produced via immunoSEQ multiplex PCR; TCRdb's table is partial and in-frame only. The sample includes around 140,000 clones, roughly 88% of them seen just once. Sequencing was performed on peripheral blood. Source of these receptors: a man in his sixties or seventies with active COVID-19.

The rearrangement links TRBV6-5 to TRBJ2-5, with D maybe TRBD2 (7 bases). V was trimmed by 5 bases and J by 5 bases, leaving 15 bases between them. The V gene's germline CDR1 is MNHEY and CDR2 SVGAGI. The CDR3 extends over 14 amino acids. CDR3 nucleotides: TGTGCCAGCAGTCGCCGTGGGGGGGCCGAGACCCAGTACTTC. Its translation is CASSRRGGAETQYF.

The CDR3: CASKIANYGYTF. In nucleotides, the CDR3 is TGTGCCAGCAAAATAGCTAACTATGGCTACACCTTC. The chain combines TRBV28 with TRBJ1-2; D ambiguous. Germline-derived CDR1 and CDR2 are MDHEN and SYDVKM. The CDR3 runs 12 residues. Trimming shortened V by 7 bases and J by 0 bases, and 6 bases separated the two germline ends.

This clone appeared once. This chain joins TRBV6-5 and TRBJ1-5, with a weak D call TRBD1 (5 bases). The germline CDR1 and CDR2 sequences are MNHEY and SVGAGI. The CDR3 has 13 amino acids. V was cut by 7 bases and J by 4 bases, with 11 bases left in between. The DNA of the CDR3 is TGTGCCAGCAACAACCGGGGGAATCAGCCCCAGCATTTT. Amino acids: CASNNRGNQPQHF.

In this sample, this clone turned up a few times. In DNA form, the CDR3 reads TGCGCCAGCAGCGGGGACAGGGAAGGAAACACCATATATTTT. Translating gives CASSGDREGNTIYF. The chain joins TRBV5-1 to TRBJ1-3; 9 bases map to TRBD1. The CDR3 has 14 residues. CDR1 and CDR2 (germline): SGHRS, YFSETQ. J lost 4 bases, V lost 4 bases, and 3 bases had no gene match.

The V and J genes are TRBV18 and TRBJ1-1, with 10 bases identical to TRBD1. This CDR3 spans 16 amino acids. V shed 4 bases, J shed 2 bases, and the junction held 7 bases outside the gene matches. Per the germline V gene, CDR1 is KGHSH and CDR2 is LQKENI. CDR3 bases: TGTGCCAGCTCACACGGGACAGGGGTAGGAAACACTGAAGCTTTCTTT. Protein: CASSHGTGVGNTEAFF.

The V call is TRBV6-4, the J call TRBJ2-5; maybe TRBD2 (6 bases). Germline V gene data show CDR1 as MRHNA and CDR2 as SNTAGT. This CDR3 is 16 amino acids long. V dropped 1 base and J dropped 2 bases, with 14 bases sitting between them. As DNA, the CDR3 is TGTGCCAGCAGTGACTGGAGGGGTAGAGATCAAGAGACCCAGTACTTC. It translates to CASSDWRGRDQETQYF.

The chain employs TRBV11-3 and TRBJ2-2; 7 bases map to TRBD2. The CDR3 covers 15 residues. The germline CDR1 and CDR2 sequences are SGHNT and YENEEA. The J segment lost 5 bases and the V segment lost 4 bases, leaving 7 bases of the junction unmatched. The CDR3 nucleotides read TGTGCCAGCAGCTCAAGGGAGGGCCTGACCGGGGAGCTGTTTTTT. It codes for CASSSREGLTGELFF.

This chain connects TRBV19 to TRBJ2-3, with 12 bases identical to TRBD2. In germline, CDR1 is LNHDA, CDR2 SQIVND (reference sequence). J gave up 4 bases and V 4 bases, and 0 bases lay outside the gene matches. The CDR3 is 14 residues long. CDR3 nucleotide sequence: TGTGCCAGTAGTAGACTAGCGGGAGCAGATACGCAGTATTTT. Its translation: CASSRLAGADTQYF.

The chain has TRBV27 and TRBJ2-3, with D tentatively TRBD1 (5 bases). CDR1 MNHEY and CDR2 SMNVEV come from the germline V gene (reference sequence). The germline V and J ends were trimmed by 2 bases and 3 bases, with 18 bases remaining between them. This CDR3 region has 17 residues. The CDR3 here is CASSLGAALGRTDTQYF. CDR3 DNA sequence: TGTGCCAGCAGTTTAGGGGCGGCTCTGGGAAGGACAGATACGCAGTATTTT.

A single count supports this clone. The chain is built from TRBV11-2 and TRBJ2-7; D remains ambiguous. CDR3 length: 14 residues. Germline V gene sequence: CDR1 SGHAT, CDR2 FQNNGV. Trimming pared 1 base from V and 1 base from J, leaving 8 bases between. The CDR3 reads CASSLAYRSYEQYF. CDR3 coding DNA: TGTGCCAGCAGCTTAGCTTACAGATCCTACGAGCAGTACTTC.

V and J are TRBV19 and TRBJ2-7; 10 bases agree with TRBD1. V dropped 10 bases and J dropped 6; count of bases not matched to a gene: 9. This CDR3 is 13 amino acids long. Per germline, CDR1 LNHDA and CDR2 SQIVND (reference sequence). The CDR3: CATGQGELGEQYF. Written as DNA, the CDR3 is TGTGCCACCGGACAGGGGGAGCTCGGCGAGCAGTACTTC.